The subject of this entry is one TCR beta chain. This CDR3 contains 16 residues. CDR1 SGHRS and CDR2 YFSETQ come from the germline V gene. Between the trimmed V and J ends, which lost 0 bases and 4 bases, there was a span of 14 bases. The data originate from a study of blood T cell repertoires in COVID-19. Study at large: Sources were T cells, B-cell-depleted T cells, or PBMCs; the material itself was cDNA or gDNA.

The method was immunoSEQ multiplex PCR; TCRdb's version includes in-frame clones alone and lacks a portion of them. The sample records about 130,000 clones, approximately 82% being singletons. Specimen: peripheral blood. The clonotype originates from a man aged 35 to 55 with active or convalescent COVID-19. The V call is TRBV5-1, the J call TRBJ1-3; D remains ambiguous. The CDR3 DNA is TGCGCCAGCAGCTTGGGGCCCGGCGGTCTGGGAAACACCATATATTTT. This translates into CASSLGPGGLGNTIYF.